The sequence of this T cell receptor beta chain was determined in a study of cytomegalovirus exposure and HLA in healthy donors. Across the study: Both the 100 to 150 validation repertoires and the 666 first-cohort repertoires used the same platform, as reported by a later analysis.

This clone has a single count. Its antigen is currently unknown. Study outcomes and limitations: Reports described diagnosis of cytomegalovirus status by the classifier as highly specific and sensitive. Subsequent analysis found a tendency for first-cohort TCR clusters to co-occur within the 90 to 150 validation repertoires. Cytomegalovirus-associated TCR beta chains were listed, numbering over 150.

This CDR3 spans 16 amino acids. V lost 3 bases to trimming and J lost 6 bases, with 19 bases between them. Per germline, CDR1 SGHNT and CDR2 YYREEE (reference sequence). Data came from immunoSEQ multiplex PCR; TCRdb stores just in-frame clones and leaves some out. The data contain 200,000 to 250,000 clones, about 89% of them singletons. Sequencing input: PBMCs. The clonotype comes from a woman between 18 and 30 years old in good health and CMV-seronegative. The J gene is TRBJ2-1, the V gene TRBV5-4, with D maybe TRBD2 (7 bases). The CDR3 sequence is CASSSGGLTLRNEQFF. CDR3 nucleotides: TGTGCCAGCAGCTCCGGGGGGCTAACCCTCCGCAATGAGCAGTTCTTC.